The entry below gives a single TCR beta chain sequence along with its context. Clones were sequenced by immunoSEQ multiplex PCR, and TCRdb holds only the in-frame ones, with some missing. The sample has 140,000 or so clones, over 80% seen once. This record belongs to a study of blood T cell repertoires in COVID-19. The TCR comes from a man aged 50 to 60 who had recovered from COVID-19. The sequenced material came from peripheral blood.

The CDR3 coding sequence is TGTGCCAGCAGCTTAGACGTCCAGGGGCAAGAGACCCAGTACTTC. Amino acid sequence: CASSLDVQGQETQYF. V gene TRBV11-3 combines with J gene TRBJ2-5, with D perhaps TRBD1 (6 bases). CDR1 is SGHNT, CDR2 YENEEA, per germline. With 0 bases removed from V and 2 bases from J, the gap between germline ends came to 10 bases. The CDR3 extends over 15 amino acids. Full variable domain (missing parts from reference TRBV11-3 and TRBJ2-5): EAGVVQSPRYKIIEKKQPVAFWCNPISGHNTLYWYLQNLGQGPELLIRYENEEAVDDSQLPKDRFSAERLKGVDSTLKIQPAELGDSAVYLCASSLDVQGQETQYFGPGTRLLVL.